This T cell receptor beta chain was sequenced during a study of patients and donors after allogeneic stem cell transplantation. From the RT-PCR reads, TCRdb called clonotypes with MiXCR, one entry per CDR3 protein. The table lists tens of thousands of distinct CDR3 sequences, roughly 48% of them singletons. Deletions cut 1 base from V and 11 bases from J, with 9 bases between. CDR3 length: 13 residues. Germline V gene sequence: CDR1 LGHDT, CDR2 YNNKEL (reference sequence). This clonotype was seen only a few times. This TCR was recovered from a human donor who was either an allogeneic HSCT recipient or a stem cell or donor lymphocyte infusion donor (not recorded which). It is not recorded whose cells these are; they may come from a transplant donor. The material sequenced was blood, either unsorted or a sorted T cell fraction (not recorded which). The genes are TRBV3-1 and TRBJ1-6, with a weak D call TRBD1 (5 bases). The CDR3 loop is CASSQGQPPPLHF. CDR3 DNA: TGTGCCAGCAGCCAAGGACAGCCTCCACCCCTCCACTTT.